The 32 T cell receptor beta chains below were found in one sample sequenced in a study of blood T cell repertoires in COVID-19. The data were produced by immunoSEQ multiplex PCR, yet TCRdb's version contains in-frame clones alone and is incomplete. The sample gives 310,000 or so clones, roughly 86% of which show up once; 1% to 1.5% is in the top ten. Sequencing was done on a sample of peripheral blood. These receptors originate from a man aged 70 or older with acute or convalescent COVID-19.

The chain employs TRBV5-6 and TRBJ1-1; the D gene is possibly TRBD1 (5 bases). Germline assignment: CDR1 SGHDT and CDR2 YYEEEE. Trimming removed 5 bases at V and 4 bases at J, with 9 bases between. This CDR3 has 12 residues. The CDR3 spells CASSRQTTEAFF. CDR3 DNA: TGTGCCAGCAGTCGACAGACCACTGAAGCTTTCTTT.

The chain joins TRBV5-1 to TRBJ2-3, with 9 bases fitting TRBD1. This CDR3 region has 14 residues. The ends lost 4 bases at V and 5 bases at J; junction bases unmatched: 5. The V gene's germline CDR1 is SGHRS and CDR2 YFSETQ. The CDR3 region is CASSDRQGGDTQYF. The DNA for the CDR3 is TGCGCCAGCAGCGATCGACAGGGGGGAGATACGCAGTATTTT.

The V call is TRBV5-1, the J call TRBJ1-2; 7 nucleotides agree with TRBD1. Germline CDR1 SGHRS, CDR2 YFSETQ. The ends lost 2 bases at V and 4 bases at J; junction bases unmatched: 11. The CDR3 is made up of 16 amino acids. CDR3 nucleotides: TGCGCCAGCAGCTTAAACACAGGGGACGGAGGCTATGGCTACACCTTC. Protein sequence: CASSLNTGDGGYGYTF.

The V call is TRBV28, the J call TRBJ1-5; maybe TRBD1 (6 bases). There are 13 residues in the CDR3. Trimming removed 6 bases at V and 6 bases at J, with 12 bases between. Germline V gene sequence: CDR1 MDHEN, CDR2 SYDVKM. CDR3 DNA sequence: TGTGCCAGCAGGTTCCTACAGGGTCAGCCCCAGCATTTT. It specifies CASRFLQGQPQHF.

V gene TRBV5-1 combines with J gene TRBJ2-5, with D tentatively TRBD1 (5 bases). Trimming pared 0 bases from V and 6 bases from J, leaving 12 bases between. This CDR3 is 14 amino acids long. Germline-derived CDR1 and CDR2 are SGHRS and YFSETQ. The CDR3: CASSLAQGAKTQYF. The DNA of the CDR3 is TGCGCCAGCAGCTTGGCCCAGGGCGCGAAGACCCAGTACTTC.

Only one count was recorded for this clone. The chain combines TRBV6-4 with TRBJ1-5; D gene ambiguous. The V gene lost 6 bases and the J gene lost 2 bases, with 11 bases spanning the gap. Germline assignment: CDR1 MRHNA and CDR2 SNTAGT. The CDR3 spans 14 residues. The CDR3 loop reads CASRRVRGNQPQHF. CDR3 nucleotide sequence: TGTGCCAGCAGGAGGGTGAGAGGCAATCAGCCCCAGCATTTT.

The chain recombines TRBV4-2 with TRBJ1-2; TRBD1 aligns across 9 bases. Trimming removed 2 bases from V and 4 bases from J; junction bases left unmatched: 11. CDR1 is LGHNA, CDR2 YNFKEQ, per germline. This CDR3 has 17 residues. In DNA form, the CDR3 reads TGTGCCAGCAGCCAACAACCGGGACAGGGAAGGAGCTATGGCTACACCTTC. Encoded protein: CASSQQPGQGRSYGYTF.

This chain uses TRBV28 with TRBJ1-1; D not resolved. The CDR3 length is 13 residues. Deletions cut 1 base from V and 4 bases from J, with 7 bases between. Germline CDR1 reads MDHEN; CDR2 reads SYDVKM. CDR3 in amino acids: CASSLSSVTEAFF. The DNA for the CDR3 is TGTGCCAGCAGTTTATCGTCGGTCACTGAAGCTTTCTTT.

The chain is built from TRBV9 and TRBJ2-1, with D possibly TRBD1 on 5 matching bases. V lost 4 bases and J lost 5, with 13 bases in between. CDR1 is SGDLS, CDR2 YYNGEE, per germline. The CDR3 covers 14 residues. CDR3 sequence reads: CASSLTSGNNEQFF. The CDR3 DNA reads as TGTGCCAGCAGCCTGACCTCAGGGAACAATGAGCAGTTCTTC.

This CDR3 reads CASSMGLASSYEQYF. In DNA, the CDR3 is TGCGCCAGCAGTATGGGTCTAGCGTCCTCCTACGAGCAGTACTTC. J is TRBJ2-7 and V is TRBV10-2, with D possibly TRBD2 on 6 matching bases. The CDR3 length is 15 residues. The germline gives CDR1 WSHSY, CDR2 SAAADI. Trimming cost V 5 bases and J 0 bases, with 14 bases left between them.

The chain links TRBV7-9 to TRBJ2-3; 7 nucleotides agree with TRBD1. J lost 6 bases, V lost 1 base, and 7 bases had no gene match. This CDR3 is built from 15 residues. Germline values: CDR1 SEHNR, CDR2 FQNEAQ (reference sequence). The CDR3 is CASSLDRGYRDTQYF. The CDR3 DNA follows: TGTGCCAGCAGCTTAGACAGGGGTTATAGGGATACGCAGTATTTT.

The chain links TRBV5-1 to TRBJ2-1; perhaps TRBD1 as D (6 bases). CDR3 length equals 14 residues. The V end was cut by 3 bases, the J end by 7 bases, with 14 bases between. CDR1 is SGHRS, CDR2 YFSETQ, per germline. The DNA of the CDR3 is TGCGCCAGCAGCTCTGCGCTAGGGGGTAATGAGCAGTTCTTC. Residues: CASSSALGGNEQFF.

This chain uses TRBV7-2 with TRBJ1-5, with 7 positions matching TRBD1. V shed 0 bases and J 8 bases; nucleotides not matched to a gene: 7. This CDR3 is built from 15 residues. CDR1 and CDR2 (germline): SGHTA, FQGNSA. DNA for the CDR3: TGTGCCAGCAGCTTAGCGCCCGGACAGGCGGAGCCCCAGCATTTT. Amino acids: CASSLAPGQAEPQHF.

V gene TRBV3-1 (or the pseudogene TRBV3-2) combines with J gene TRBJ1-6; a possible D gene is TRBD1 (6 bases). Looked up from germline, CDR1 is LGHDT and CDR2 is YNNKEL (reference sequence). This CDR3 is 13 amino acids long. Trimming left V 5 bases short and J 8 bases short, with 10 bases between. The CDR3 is CASSDTGYSPLHF. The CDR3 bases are TGTGCCAGCAGCGATACAGGGTATTCACCCCTCCACTTT.

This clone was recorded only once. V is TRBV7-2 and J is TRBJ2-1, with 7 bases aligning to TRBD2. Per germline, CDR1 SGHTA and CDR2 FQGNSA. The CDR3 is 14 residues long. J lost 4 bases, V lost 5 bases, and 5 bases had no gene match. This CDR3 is CASSTGGAYNEQFF. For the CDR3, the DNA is TGTGCCAGCAGCACGGGGGGAGCTTACAATGAGCAGTTCTTC.

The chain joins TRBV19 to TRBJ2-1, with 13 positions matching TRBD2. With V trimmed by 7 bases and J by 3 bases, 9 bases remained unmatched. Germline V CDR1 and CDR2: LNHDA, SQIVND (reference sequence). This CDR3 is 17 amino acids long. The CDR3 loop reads CASMALAGGSNYNEQFF. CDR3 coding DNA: TGTGCCAGTATGGCACTAGCGGGGGGGTCTAACTACAATGAGCAGTTCTTC.

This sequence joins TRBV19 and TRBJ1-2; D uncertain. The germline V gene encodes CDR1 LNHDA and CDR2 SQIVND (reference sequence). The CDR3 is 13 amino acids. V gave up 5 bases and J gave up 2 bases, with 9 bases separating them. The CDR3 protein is CASSPDMNYGYTF. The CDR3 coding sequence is TGTGCCAGTAGTCCCGACATGAACTATGGCTACACCTTC.

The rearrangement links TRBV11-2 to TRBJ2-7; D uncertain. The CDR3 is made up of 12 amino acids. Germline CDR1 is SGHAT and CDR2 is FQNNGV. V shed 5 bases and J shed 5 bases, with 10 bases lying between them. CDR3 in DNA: TGTGCCAGCAGCACAGATGGCAACGAGCAGTACTTC. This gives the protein CASSTDGNEQYF.

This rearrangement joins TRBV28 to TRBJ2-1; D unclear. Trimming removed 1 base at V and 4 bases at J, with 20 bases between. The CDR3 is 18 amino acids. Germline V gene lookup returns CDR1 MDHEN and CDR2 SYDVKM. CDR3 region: CASSLYPLESNRYNEQFF. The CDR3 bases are TGTGCCAGCAGTTTATACCCCTTAGAGAGTAACCGGTACAATGAGCAGTTCTTC.

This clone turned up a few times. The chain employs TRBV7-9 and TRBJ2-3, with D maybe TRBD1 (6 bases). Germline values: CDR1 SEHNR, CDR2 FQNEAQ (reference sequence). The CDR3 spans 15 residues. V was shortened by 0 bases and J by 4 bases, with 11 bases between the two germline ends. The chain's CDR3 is CASSLAGTQADTQYF. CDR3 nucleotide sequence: TGTGCCAGCAGCTTAGCCGGGACACAAGCAGATACGCAGTATTTT.

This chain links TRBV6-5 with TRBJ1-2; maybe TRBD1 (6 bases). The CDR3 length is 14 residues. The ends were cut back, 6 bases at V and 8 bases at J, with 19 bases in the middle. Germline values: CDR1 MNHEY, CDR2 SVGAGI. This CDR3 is CASSTPGHLRGYTF. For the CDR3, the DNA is TGTGCCAGCAGCACACCGGGACACCTGCGGGGCTACACCTTC.

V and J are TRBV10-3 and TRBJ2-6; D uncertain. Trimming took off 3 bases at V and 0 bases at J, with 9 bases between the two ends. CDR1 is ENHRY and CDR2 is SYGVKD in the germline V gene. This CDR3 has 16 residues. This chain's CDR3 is CAISDPTLSGANVLTF. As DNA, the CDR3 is TGTGCCATCAGTGACCCAACTCTCTCTGGGGCCAACGTCCTGACTTTC.

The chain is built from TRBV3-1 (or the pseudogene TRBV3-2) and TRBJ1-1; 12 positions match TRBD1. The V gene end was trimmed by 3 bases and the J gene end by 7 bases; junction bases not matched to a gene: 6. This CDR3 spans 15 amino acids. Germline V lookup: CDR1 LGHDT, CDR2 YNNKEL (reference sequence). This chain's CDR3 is CASSQGQGAHGEAFF. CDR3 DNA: TGTGCCAGCAGCCAGGGACAGGGGGCGCACGGTGAAGCTTTCTTT.

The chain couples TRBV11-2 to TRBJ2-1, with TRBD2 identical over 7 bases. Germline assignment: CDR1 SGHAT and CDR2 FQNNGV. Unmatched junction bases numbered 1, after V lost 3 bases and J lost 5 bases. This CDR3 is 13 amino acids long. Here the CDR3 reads CASSFGTNNEQFF. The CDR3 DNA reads TGTGCCAGCAGCTTTGGGACTAACAATGAGCAGTTCTTC.

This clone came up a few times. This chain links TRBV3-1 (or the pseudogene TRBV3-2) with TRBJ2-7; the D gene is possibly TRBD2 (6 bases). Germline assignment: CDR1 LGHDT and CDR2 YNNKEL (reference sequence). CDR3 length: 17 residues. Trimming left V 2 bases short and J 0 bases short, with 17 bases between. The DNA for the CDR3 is TGTGCCAGCAGCCAAAGGGGAGCGGGCCCGAGCTCCTACGAGCAGTACTTC. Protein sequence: CASSQRGAGPSSYEQYF.

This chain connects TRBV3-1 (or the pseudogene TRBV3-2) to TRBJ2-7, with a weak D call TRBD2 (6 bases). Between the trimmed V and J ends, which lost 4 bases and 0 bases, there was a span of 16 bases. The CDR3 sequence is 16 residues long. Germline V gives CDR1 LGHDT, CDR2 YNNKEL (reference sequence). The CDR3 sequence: CASSPWGGVSSYEQYF. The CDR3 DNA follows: TGTGCCAGCAGCCCCTGGGGCGGGGTCAGCTCCTACGAGCAGTACTTC.

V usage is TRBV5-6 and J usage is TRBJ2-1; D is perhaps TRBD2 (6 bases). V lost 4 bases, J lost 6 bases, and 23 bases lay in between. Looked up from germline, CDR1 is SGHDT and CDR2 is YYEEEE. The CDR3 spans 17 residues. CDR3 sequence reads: CASSPPASGLDLNEQFF. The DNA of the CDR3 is TGTGCCAGCAGCCCCCCAGCCTCGGGACTCGACCTCAATGAGCAGTTCTTC.

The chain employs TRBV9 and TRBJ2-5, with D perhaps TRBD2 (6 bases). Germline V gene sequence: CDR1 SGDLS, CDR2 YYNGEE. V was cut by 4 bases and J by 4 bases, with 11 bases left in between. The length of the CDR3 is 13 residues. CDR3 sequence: CASSFSGGETQYF. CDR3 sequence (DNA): TGTGCCAGCAGCTTTAGCGGCGGAGAGACCCAGTACTTC.

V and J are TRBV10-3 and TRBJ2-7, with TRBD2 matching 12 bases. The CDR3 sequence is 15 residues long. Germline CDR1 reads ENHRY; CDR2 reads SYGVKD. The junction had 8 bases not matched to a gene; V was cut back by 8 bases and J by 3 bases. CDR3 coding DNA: TGTGCCATCTCGACTAGCGGGGGACCCCTCTACGAGCAGTACTTC. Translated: CAISTSGGPLYEQYF.

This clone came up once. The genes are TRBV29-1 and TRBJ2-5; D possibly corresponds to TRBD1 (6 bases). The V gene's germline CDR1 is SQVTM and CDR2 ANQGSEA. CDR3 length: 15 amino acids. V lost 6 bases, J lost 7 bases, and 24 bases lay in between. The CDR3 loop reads CSVLLTGSNSWTQYF. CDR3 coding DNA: TGCAGCGTCCTCTTGACAGGATCGAATAGTTGGACCCAGTACTTC.

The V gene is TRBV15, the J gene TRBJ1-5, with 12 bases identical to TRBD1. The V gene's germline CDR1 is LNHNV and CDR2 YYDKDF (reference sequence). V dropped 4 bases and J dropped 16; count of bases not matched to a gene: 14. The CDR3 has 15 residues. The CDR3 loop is CATSKGGQGASGGHF. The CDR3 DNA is TGTGCCACCAGCAAGGGGGGACAGGGGGCGTCTGGGGGCCATTTT.

This CDR3 reads CATSRGSGSFTGELFF. Here the CDR3 DNA reads TGTGCCACCAGCAGAGGGAGTGGGAGTTTCACCGGGGAGCTGTTTTTT. J is TRBJ2-2 and V is TRBV15, with D perhaps TRBD2 (5 bases). In germline, CDR1 is LNHNV, CDR2 YYDKDF (reference sequence). V gave up 1 base and J gave up 4 bases, with 13 bases separating them. The CDR3 is made up of 16 amino acids. The variable domain in full, completed from reference TRBV15 and TRBJ2-2, reads DAMVIQNPRYQVTQFGKPVTLSCSQTLNHNVMYWYQQKSSQAPKLLFHYYDKDFNNEADTPDNFQSRRPNTSFCFLDIRSPGLGDTAMYLCATSRGSGSFTGELFFGEGSRLTVL.